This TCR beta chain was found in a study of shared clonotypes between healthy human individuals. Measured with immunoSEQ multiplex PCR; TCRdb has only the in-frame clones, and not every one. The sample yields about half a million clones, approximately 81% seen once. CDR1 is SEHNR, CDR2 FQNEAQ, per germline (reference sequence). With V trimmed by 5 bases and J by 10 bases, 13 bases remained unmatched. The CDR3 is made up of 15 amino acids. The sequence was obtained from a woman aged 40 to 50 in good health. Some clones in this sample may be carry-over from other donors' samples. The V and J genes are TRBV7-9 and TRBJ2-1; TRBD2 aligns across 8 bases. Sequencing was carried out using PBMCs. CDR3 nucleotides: TGTGCCAGCAGCCCCGCCCGGGAGGGCCTGGGAGAGCAGTTCTTC. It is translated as CASSPAREGLGEQFF. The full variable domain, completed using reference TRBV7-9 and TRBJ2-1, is DTGVSQNPRHKITKRGQNVTFRCDPISEHNRLYWYRQTLGQGPEFLTYFQNEAQLEKSRLLSDRFSAERPKGSFSTLEIQRTEQGDSAMYLCASSPAREGLGEQFFGPGTRLTVL.